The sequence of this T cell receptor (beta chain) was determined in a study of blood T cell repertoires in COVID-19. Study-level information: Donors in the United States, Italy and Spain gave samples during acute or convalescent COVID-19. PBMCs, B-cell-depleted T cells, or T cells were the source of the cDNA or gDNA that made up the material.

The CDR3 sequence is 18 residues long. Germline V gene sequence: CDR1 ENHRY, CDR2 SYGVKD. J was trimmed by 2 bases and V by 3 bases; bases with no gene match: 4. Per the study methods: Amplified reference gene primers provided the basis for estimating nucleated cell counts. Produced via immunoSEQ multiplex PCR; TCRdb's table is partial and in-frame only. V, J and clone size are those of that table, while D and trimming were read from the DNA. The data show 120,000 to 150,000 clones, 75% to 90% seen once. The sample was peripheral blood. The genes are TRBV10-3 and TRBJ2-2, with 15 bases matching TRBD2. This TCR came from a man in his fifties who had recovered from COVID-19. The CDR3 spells CAISEPGLAGGNTGELFF. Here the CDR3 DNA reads TGTGCCATCAGTGAACCGGGACTAGCGGGGGGAAACACCGGGGAGCTGTTTTTT.